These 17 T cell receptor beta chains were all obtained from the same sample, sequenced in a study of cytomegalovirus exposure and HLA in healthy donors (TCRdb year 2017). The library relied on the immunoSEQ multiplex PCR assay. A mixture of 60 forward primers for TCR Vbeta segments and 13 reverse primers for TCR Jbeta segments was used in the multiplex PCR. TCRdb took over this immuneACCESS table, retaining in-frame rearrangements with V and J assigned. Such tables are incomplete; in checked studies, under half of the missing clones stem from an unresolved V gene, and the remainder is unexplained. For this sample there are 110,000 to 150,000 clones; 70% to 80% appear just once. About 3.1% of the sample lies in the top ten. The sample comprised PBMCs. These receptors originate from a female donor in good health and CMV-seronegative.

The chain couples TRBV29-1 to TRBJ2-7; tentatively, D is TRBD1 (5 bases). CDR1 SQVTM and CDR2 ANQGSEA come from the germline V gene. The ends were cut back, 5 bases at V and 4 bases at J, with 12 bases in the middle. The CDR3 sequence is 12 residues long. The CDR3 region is CSVRQNAYEQYF. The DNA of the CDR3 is TGCAGCGTTCGACAGAATGCTTACGAGCAGTACTTC.

In DNA form, the CDR3 reads TGTGCCTGGAGTGTTTTTAGCCAAGGCTACACCTTC. It is translated as CAWSVFSQGYTF. The rearrangement links TRBV30 to TRBJ1-2; no definite D call. V was clipped by 0 bases and J by 8 bases, with 10 bases between them. The CDR3 is made up of 12 amino acids. Germline loops: CDR1 GTSNPN, CDR2 SVGIG (reference sequence).

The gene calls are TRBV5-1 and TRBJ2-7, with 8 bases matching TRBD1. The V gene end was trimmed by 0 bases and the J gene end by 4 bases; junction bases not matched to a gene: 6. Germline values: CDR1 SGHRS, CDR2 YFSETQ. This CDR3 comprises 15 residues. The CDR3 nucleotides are TGCGCCAGCAGCTTGGAGGCGGGACAGGTTTACGAGCAGTACTTC. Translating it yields CASSLEAGQVYEQYF.

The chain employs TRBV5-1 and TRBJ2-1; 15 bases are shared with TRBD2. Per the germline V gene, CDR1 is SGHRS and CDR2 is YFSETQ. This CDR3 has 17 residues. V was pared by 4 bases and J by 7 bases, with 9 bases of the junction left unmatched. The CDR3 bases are TGCGCCAGCAGCAAAGGACTAGCGGGAGGGCCGGGGAATGAGCAGTTCTTC. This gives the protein CASSKGLAGGPGNEQFF.

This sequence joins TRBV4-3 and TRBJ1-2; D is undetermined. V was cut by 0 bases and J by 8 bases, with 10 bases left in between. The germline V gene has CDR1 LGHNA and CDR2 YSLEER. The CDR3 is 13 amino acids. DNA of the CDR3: TGCGCCAGCAGCCAAGAATATTACGGGGGCTACACCTTC. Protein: CASSQEYYGGYTF.

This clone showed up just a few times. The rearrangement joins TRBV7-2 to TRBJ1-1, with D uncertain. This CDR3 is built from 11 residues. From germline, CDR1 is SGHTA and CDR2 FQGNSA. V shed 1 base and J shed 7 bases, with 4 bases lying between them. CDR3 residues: CASSLVSEAFF. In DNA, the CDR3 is TGTGCCAGCAGCTTAGTCAGTGAAGCTTTCTTT.

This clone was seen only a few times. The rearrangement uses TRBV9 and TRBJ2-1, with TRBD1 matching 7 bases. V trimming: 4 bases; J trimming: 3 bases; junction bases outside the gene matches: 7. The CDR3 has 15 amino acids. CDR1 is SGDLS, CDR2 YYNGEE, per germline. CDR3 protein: CASSPGQTNYNEQFF. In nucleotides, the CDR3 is TGTGCCAGCAGCCCGGGACAGACTAACTACAATGAGCAGTTCTTC.

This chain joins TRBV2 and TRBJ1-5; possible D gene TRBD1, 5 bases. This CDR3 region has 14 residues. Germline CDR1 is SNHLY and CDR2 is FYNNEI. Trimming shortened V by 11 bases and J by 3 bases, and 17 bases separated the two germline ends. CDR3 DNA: TGTGCCCTCGGGAGAGGGGTTAACAATCAGCCCCAGCATTTT. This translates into CALGRGVNNQPQHF.

The DNA for the CDR3 is TGTGCCAGCAGTTACTCTTATAGATTGGGAGAGGACGAGCAGTACTTC. Protein product: CASSYSYRLGEDEQYF. This chain joins TRBV6-6 and TRBJ2-7; D may be TRBD2 (5 bases). The CDR3 is 16 residues long. From germline, CDR1 is MNHNY and CDR2 SVGAGI (reference sequence). V lost 0 bases, J lost 5 bases, and 17 bases lay in between.

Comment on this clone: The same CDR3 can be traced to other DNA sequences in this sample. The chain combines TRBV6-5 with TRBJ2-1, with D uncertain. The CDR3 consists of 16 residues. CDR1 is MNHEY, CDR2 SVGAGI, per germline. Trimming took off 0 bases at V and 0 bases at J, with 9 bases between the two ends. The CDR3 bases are TGTGCCAGCAGTTACTCGACCCGGAGCTCCTACAATGAGCAGTTCTTC. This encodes CASSYSTRSSYNEQFF.

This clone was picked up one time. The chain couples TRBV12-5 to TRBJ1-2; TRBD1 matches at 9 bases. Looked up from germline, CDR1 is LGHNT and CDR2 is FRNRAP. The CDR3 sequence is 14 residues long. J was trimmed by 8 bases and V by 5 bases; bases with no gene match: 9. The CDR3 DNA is TGTGCTAGTGGTCCTCATGGACAGGGGAGCGGCTACACCTTC. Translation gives CASGPHGQGSGYTF. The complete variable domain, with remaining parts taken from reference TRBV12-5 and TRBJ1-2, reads DARVTQTPRHKVTEMGQEVTMRCQPILGHNTVFWYRQTMMQGLELLAYFRNRAPLDDSGMPKDRFSAEMPDATLATLKIQPSEPRDSAVYFCASGPHGQGSGYTFGSGTRLTVV.

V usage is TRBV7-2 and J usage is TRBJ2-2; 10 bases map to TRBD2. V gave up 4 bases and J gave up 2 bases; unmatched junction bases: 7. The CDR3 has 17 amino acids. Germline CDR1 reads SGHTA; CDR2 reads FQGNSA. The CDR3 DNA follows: TGTGCCAGCAGCTGGCCGGGACTAGCGATCAACACCGGGGAGCTGTTTTTT. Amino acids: CASSWPGLAINTGELFF.

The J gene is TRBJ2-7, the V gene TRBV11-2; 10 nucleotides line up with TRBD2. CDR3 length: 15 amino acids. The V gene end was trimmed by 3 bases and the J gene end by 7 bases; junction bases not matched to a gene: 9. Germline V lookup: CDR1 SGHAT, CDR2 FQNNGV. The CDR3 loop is CASSLRAGGPGEQYF. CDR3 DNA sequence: TGTGCCAGCAGCTTGAGAGCGGGAGGGCCGGGGGAGCAGTACTTC.

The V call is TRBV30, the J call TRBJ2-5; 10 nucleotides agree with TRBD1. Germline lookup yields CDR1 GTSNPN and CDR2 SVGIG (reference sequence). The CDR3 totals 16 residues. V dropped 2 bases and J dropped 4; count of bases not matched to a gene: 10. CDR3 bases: TGTGCCTGGAGTTCCCTCGGGACAGGGGTGGGAGAGACCCAGTACTTC. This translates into CAWSSLGTGVGETQYF.

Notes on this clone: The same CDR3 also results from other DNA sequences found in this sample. The CDR3 here is CASSSGLAGVQETQYF. CDR3 bases: TGTGCCAGCAGCTCGGGACTAGCGGGGGTTCAAGAGACCCAGTACTTC. The rearrangement links TRBV7-9 to TRBJ2-5, with 14 bases lining up with TRBD2. Germline values: CDR1 SEHNR, CDR2 FQNEAQ (reference sequence). V lost 4 bases to trimming and J lost 2 bases; unmatched junction nucleotides: 3. The CDR3 contains 16 residues. Drawing the rest from reference TRBV7-9 and TRBJ2-5, the complete variable domain is DTGVSQNPRHKITKRGQNVTFRCDPISEHNRLYWYRQTLGQGPEFLTYFQNEAQLEKSRLLSDRFSAERPKGSFSTLEIQRTEQGDSAMYLCASSSGLAGVQETQYFGPGTRLLVL.

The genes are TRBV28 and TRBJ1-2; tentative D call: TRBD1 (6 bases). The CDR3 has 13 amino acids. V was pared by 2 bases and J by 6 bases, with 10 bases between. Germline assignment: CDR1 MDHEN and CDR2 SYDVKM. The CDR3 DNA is TGTGCCAGCAGTTTAAGCGGGGGCGATGGCTACACCTTC. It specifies CASSLSGGDGYTF.

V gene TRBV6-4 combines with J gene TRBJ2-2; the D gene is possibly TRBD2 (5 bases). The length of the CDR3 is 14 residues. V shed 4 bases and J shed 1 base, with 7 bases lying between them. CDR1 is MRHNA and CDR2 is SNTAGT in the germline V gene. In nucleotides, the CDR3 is TGTGCCAGCAGTGTGAGGGAGAACACCGGGGAGCTGTTTTTT. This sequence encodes CASSVRENTGELFF.